Below, 16 T cell receptor beta chains from the same sample are listed, as sequenced in a study of human T cells and chemical hapten exposure. One entry per CDR3 protein results from TCRdb running MiXCR on the RACE reads. Of some 180,000 distinct CDR3 sequences listed, 20% to 25% are singletons. The time point denotes: patch test 1, 2 weeks after DPC sensitization. The treatment was: therapeutic diphenylcyclopropenone sensitization with weekly scalp DPC. The sequences come from whole blood, collected in connection with sensitization to the hapten diphenylcyclopropenone (DPC). These receptors all come from a woman in her forties or fifties with alopecia areata. Some clones in this sample may be carry-over from other donors' samples.

This clonotype was seen repeatedly, ten times or more. This sequence joins TRBV6-5 and TRBJ1-6; perhaps TRBD1 as D (6 bases). The CDR3 covers 16 residues. The germline V and J ends were trimmed by 4 bases and 6 bases, with 16 bases remaining between them. CDR1 MNHEY and CDR2 SVGAGI come from the germline V gene. CDR3 amino acids: CASSWGQVSFNSPLHF. The DNA of the CDR3 is TGTGCCAGCAGTTGGGGACAAGTCTCTTTTAATTCACCCCTCCACTTT.

This clonotype was counted once. The gene calls are TRBV20-1 and TRBJ1-1; the D gene is possibly TRBD1 (5 bases). The CDR3 length is 15 residues. V dropped 3 bases and J dropped 2 bases, with 16 bases sitting between them. Per germline, CDR1 DFQATT and CDR2 SNEGSKA (reference sequence). Written as DNA, the CDR3 is TGCAGTGCTAGGGGGGGTTACAGGCCTAACACTGAAGCTTTCTTT. It is translated as CSARGGYRPNTEAFF.

The chain links TRBV27 to TRBJ1-6; 9 bases are shared with TRBD1. Germline loops: CDR1 MNHEY, CDR2 SMNVEV (reference sequence). V gave up 7 bases and J gave up 7 bases; unmatched junction bases: 8. This CDR3 spans 15 amino acids. The CDR3 sequence: CASMSQGARNSPLHF. In DNA form, the CDR3 reads TGTGCCAGCATGTCACAGGGGGCTCGGAATTCACCCCTCCACTTT.

This chain connects TRBV11-2 to TRBJ1-5; 7 nucleotides agree with TRBD1. The CDR3 is made up of 14 amino acids. Germline V gene data show CDR1 as SGHAT and CDR2 as FQNNGV. V trimming: 4 bases; J trimming: 6 bases; junction bases outside the gene matches: 6. CDR3 coding DNA: TGTGCCAGCAGCTCGGACAGGCTGCCTCAGCCCCAGCATTTT. Protein product: CASSSDRLPQPQHF.

The genes are TRBV6-1 and TRBJ2-1, with TRBD2 matching over 8 bases. CDR1 and CDR2 (germline): MNHNS, SASEGT. This CDR3 contains 13 residues. V lost 2 bases, J lost 9 bases, and 3 bases stayed unmatched. DNA of the CDR3: TGTGCCAGCAGTGAAAGGCTAGCGGGTGAGCAGTTCTTC. This gives the protein CASSERLAGEQFF.

The chain links TRBV12-3 or TRBV12-4 to TRBJ2-7; 7 nucleotides agree with TRBD1. V lost 7 bases and J lost 2; bases outside the gene matches: 8. The CDR3 has 14 amino acids. DNA of the CDR3: TGTGCCAGCACCCGCTCGACAGGGCCCTACGAGCAGTACTTC. The encoded protein is CASTRSTGPYEQYF.

This clonotype appeared a few times. This rearrangement joins TRBV6-2 or TRBV6-3 to TRBJ1-1; TRBD1 might be the D (5 bases). This CDR3 spans 15 amino acids. Germline CDR1 reads MNHEY; CDR2 reads SVGEGT. Trimming cost V 7 bases and J 3 bases, with 18 bases left between them. The CDR3 reads CASTNNVLGDTEAFF. The CDR3 DNA sequence: TGTGCCAGCACTAACAACGTCTTAGGGGACACTGAAGCTTTCTTT.

The sample holds a few counts of this clonotype. The chain combines TRBV29-1 with TRBJ2-5; 7 nucleotides line up with TRBD2. V lost 7 bases to trimming and J lost 3 bases; unmatched junction nucleotides: 2. The CDR3 is 11 amino acids. Germline values: CDR1 SQVTM, CDR2 ANQGSEA. This CDR3 is CSAGLEETQYF. CDR3 sequence (DNA): TGCAGCGCTGGACTAGAAGAGACCCAGTACTTC.

This clonotype has at least ten counts. The chain is built from TRBV2 and TRBJ2-5, with D hard to call. The germline CDR1 and CDR2 sequences are SNHLY and FYNNEI. The V gene lost 5 bases and the J gene lost 2 bases, with 9 bases spanning the gap. This CDR3 comprises 13 residues. The CDR3 DNA reads as TGTGCCAGCAGTCGGAAGATACAAGAGACCCAGTACTTC. Amino acids: CASSRKIQETQYF.

This clonotype was observed a handful of times. The genes are TRBV3-1 and TRBJ2-7, with 7 positions matching TRBD1. There are 15 residues in the CDR3. J gave up 4 bases and V 0 bases, and 6 bases lay outside the gene matches. Germline CDR1 and CDR2: LGHDT and YNNKEL (reference sequence). CDR3 nucleotide sequence: TGTGCCAGCAGCCAAGATAGGGGGCAGTGGTACGAGCAGTACTTC. It is translated as CASSQDRGQWYEQYF.

The rearrangement links TRBV29-1 to TRBJ2-7; D is unresolved. Germline V gives CDR1 SQVTM, CDR2 ANQGSEA. V lost 8 bases, J lost 3 bases, and 11 bases lay in between. The CDR3 loop spans 11 amino acids. CDR3 DNA sequence: TGCAGCATCAGCGCAGGCTACGAGCAGTACTTC. Encoded protein: CSISAGYEQYF.

The chain is built from TRBV6-1 and TRBJ1-3; 7 bases map to TRBD1. With 8 bases clipped from V and 4 bases from J, the junction kept 8 bases outside the gene matches. This CDR3 is built from 14 residues. The germline V gene has CDR1 MNHNS and CDR2 SASEGT. The CDR3 bases are TGTGCCAGCGACCCTACGACAGGGGGAAACACCATATATTTT. It translates to CASDPTTGGNTIYF.

This chain uses TRBV29-1 with TRBJ2-3; TRBD1 matches at 9 bases. The CDR3 extends over 15 amino acids. CDR1 is SQVTM and CDR2 is ANQGSEA in the germline V gene. With 7 bases clipped from V and 2 bases from J, the junction kept 10 bases outside the gene matches. The CDR3 here is CSAIKDRGLTDTQYF. Written as DNA, the CDR3 is TGCAGCGCAATCAAGGACAGGGGACTCACAGATACGCAGTATTTT.

This clonotype was seen a handful of times. V is TRBV10-3 and J is TRBJ2-7, with a weak D call TRBD2 (5 bases). V was clipped by 7 bases and J by 5 bases, with 15 bases between them. Germline V lookup: CDR1 ENHRY, CDR2 SYGVKD. CDR3 length: 13 amino acids. The CDR3 bases are TGTGCCATCAATAAGGAGCGGAACCACGAGCAGTACTTC. Amino acids: CAINKERNHEQYF.

This clonotype has just a few counts. This chain connects TRBV7-6 to TRBJ2-7; 11 nucleotides match TRBD1. The CDR3 is 14 amino acids. V dropped 3 bases and J dropped 5; count of bases not matched to a gene: 3. Germline V gene sequence: CDR1 SGHVS, CDR2 FNYEAQ. This CDR3 reads CASSLGQGVHEQYF. In DNA, the CDR3 is TGTGCCAGCAGCTTGGGACAGGGGGTCCACGAGCAGTACTTC.

This clonotype came up a few times. The gene calls are TRBV20-1 and TRBJ2-7, with TRBD2 matching over 10 bases. This CDR3 is built from 15 residues. V lost 8 bases to trimming and J lost 6 bases; unmatched junction nucleotides: 16. From germline, CDR1 is DFQATT and CDR2 SNEGSKA (reference sequence). Here the CDR3 DNA reads TGCAGTAGCAAGCGGCGAGCGGGAGGGCTACCCGAGCAGTACTTC. It translates to CSSKRRAGGLPEQYF.